Each of the 32 T cell receptor beta chains below was sequenced from the same sample in a study of blood T cell repertoires in COVID-19. TCRdb keeps only in-frame clones here, not all; method: immunoSEQ multiplex PCR. The profile shows fewer than 250,000 clones, about four fifths of them singletons. Sample: peripheral blood. All receptors derive from a man aged 50 to 60 with active or convalescent COVID-19.

This sequence joins TRBV25-1 and TRBJ1-5; D gene ambiguous. Between the trimmed V and J ends, which lost 3 bases and 4 bases, there was a span of 13 bases. The CDR3 sequence is 15 residues long. Germline CDR1 and CDR2: MGHDK and SYGVNS. In DNA, the CDR3 is TGTGCCAGCAGTGATCGCGAGCATACGAATCAGCCCCAGCATTTT. It specifies CASSDREHTNQPQHF. Supplemented by reference TRBV25-1 and TRBJ1-5, the full variable domain reads EADIYQTPRYLVIGTGKKITLECSQTMGHDKMYWYQQDPGMELHLIHYSYGVNSTEKGDLSSESTVSRIRTEHFPLTLESARPSHTSQYLCASSDREHTNQPQHFGDGTRLSIL.

The chain carries TRBV7-2 and TRBJ2-5, with D maybe TRBD2 (5 bases). CDR1 SGHTA and CDR2 FQGNSA come from the germline V gene. The V gene lost 1 base and the J gene lost 5 bases, with 5 bases spanning the gap. This CDR3 comprises 12 residues. The CDR3: CASSLGRETQYF. The CDR3 bases are TGTGCCAGCAGCTTAGGGAGGGAGACCCAGTACTTC.

The chain couples TRBV30 to TRBJ2-7, with D tentatively TRBD1 (7 bases). Germline V gives CDR1 GTSNPN, CDR2 SVGIG (reference sequence). This CDR3 comprises 13 residues. Trimming removed 3 bases at V and 3 bases at J, with 12 bases between. The CDR3 loop reads CAWRRDSNYEQYF. The CDR3 DNA reads as TGTGCCTGGAGGCGGGACAGCAACTACGAGCAGTACTTC.

This clone was counted between two and nine times. The chain combines TRBV11-2 with TRBJ2-5, with 13 bases fitting TRBD2. Per the germline V gene, CDR1 is SGHAT and CDR2 is FQNNGV. The CDR3 consists of 18 residues. With 2 bases clipped from V and 0 bases from J, the junction kept 6 bases outside the gene matches. The CDR3 DNA follows: TGTGCCAGCAGCTTAAGACTAGCGGGGGGCCCGTACCAAGAGACCCAGTACTTC. Protein: CASSLRLAGGPYQETQYF.

The chain combines TRBV19 with TRBJ2-4, with TRBD2 identical over 9 bases. This CDR3 has 14 amino acids. Germline CDR1 and CDR2: LNHDA and SQIVND (reference sequence). V was pared by 5 bases and J by 4 bases, with 3 bases of the junction left unmatched. DNA of the CDR3: TGTGCCAGTAGTTCGACTAGCGGAAAAAACATTCAGTACTTC. Residues: CASSSTSGKNIQYF. The variable domain in full, with the rest retrieved from reference TRBV19 and TRBJ2-4, is DGGITQSPKYLFRKEGQNVTLSCEQNLNHDAMYWYRQDPGQGLRLIYYSQIVNDFQKGDIAEGYSVSREKKESFPLTVTSAQKNPTAFYLCASSSTSGKNIQYFGAGTRLSVL.

J is TRBJ1-2 and V is TRBV19; TRBD1 matches at 10 bases. The germline V gene has CDR1 LNHDA and CDR2 SQIVND (reference sequence). Losses at the gene ends were 9 bases for V and 5 bases for J; bases not matched to a gene: 6. This CDR3 has 13 amino acids. The CDR3 DNA reads TGTGCCAGACGGACAGGGGGTGCGTATGGCTACACCTTC. This codes for CARRTGGAYGYTF.

The DNA of the CDR3 is TGCGCCAGCAGCCGTACAGGAACCGGGGAGCTGTTTTTT. Amino acids: CASSRTGTGELFF. The gene calls are TRBV5-1 and TRBJ2-2; weak D call: TRBD1 (5 bases). The CDR3 covers 13 residues. Per the germline V gene, CDR1 is SGHRS and CDR2 is YFSETQ. V was cut by 4 bases and J by 5 bases, with 9 bases left in between.

The chain joins TRBV7-2 to TRBJ1-2; D remains unclear. CDR3 length equals 14 residues. Trimming took off 1 base at V and 8 bases at J, with 14 bases between the two ends. The V gene's germline CDR1 is SGHTA and CDR2 FQGNSA. CDR3 in DNA: TGTGCCAGCAGCTTAGGCAGCAACCCGCGGGGCTACACCTTC. Translating gives CASSLGSNPRGYTF.

The rearrangement joins TRBV27 to TRBJ2-7; a possible D gene is TRBD1 (5 bases). Germline CDR1 reads MNHEY; CDR2 reads SMNVEV (reference sequence). The CDR3 length is 12 residues. Trimming removed 3 bases at V and 4 bases at J, with 7 bases between. Here the CDR3 reads CASSFPGYEQYF. CDR3 nucleotide sequence: TGTGCCAGCAGTTTCCCAGGGTACGAGCAGTACTTC.

The sample holds a few counts of this clone. V and J are TRBV29-1 and TRBJ1-2, with 9 bases identical to TRBD1. The V gene end was trimmed by 4 bases and the J gene end by 5 bases; junction bases not matched to a gene: 8. The CDR3 spans 14 residues. CDR1 is SQVTM and CDR2 is ANQGSEA in the germline V gene. CDR3 bases: TGCAGCGTTGGAGGTATGGGACAGGGTTATGGCTACACCTTC. Translating gives CSVGGMGQGYGYTF. Drawing the rest from reference TRBV29-1 and TRBJ1-2, the complete variable domain is SAVISQKPSRDICQRGTSLTIQCQVDSQVTMMFWYRQQPGQSLTLIATANQGSEATYESGFVIDKFPISRPNLTFSTLTVSNMSPEDSSIYLCSVGGMGQGYGYTFGSGTRLTVV.

J is TRBJ1-2 and V is TRBV12-3 or TRBV12-4; no reliable D call. V gave up 6 bases and J gave up 0 bases, with 8 bases separating them. The CDR3 contains 13 residues. This chain's CDR3 is CASSQVPNYGYTF. The CDR3 coding sequence is TGTGCCAGCAGCCAGGTCCCTAACTATGGCTACACCTTC.

To note about this clone: At one end the junction does not follow the germline gene, possibly because of a read error. The V gene is TRBV2, the J gene TRBJ1-2; D remains unclear. This CDR3 region has 12 residues. CDR1 is SNHLY and CDR2 is FYNNEI in the germline V gene. The chain's CDR3 is CASSVAQTSVGF. The CDR3 bases are TGTGCCAGCAGTGTTGCCCAGACATCGGTTGGCTTC.

The chain employs TRBV18 and TRBJ1-3; D is ambiguous. V lost 3 bases and J 0 bases, leaving 6 bases between the germline ends. The V gene's germline CDR1 is KGHSH and CDR2 LQKENI. The CDR3 consists of 14 residues. In DNA form, the CDR3 reads TGTGCCAGCTCACCCCCGTACTCTGGAAACACCATATATTTT. The encoded protein is CASSPPYSGNTIYF.

The table lists this clone with a few counts. The chain carries TRBV6-1 and TRBJ2-7; TRBD2 might be the D (7 bases). Germline V gene lookup returns CDR1 MNHNS and CDR2 SASEGT. The V end was cut by 3 bases, the J end by 5 bases, with 14 bases between. The CDR3 is 14 residues long. The chain's CDR3 is CASSDRGGLHEQYF. The CDR3 DNA reads as TGTGCCAGCAGTGACCGCGGGGGCCTACACGAGCAGTACTTC.

The chain has TRBV9 and TRBJ2-7; tentative D call: TRBD2 (5 bases). The V and J ends lost 1 base and 7 bases respectively, with 12 bases between them. Germline V gene sequence: CDR1 SGDLS, CDR2 YYNGEE. CDR3 size: 13 residues. Here the CDR3 reads CASSVSQRGEQYF. The CDR3, as DNA: TGTGCCAGCAGCGTATCCCAGCGAGGGGAGCAGTACTTC.

The chain links TRBV29-1 to TRBJ2-7; 8 bases line up with TRBD2. The germline V gene has CDR1 SQVTM and CDR2 ANQGSEA. This CDR3 region has 14 residues. V lost 7 bases, J lost 2 bases, and 10 bases stayed unmatched. Here the CDR3 reads CSAIPGLGAYEQYF. In DNA form, the CDR3 reads TGCAGCGCTATACCGGGACTAGGAGCCTACGAGCAGTACTTC.

V is TRBV10-3 and J is TRBJ1-4, with a tentative D call TRBD1 (6 bases). Trimming cost V 2 bases and J 3 bases, with 16 bases left between them. Germline V gives CDR1 ENHRY, CDR2 SYGVKD. This CDR3 is built from 17 residues. Written as DNA, the CDR3 is TGTGCCATCAGTGAGCCAGCGGGGGGCGCAGCTAATGAAAAACTGTTTTTT. Its protein product is CAISEPAGGAANEKLFF.

The chain carries TRBV15 and TRBJ1-2; 9 bases map to TRBD1. The CDR3 extends over 15 amino acids. Germline lookup yields CDR1 LNHNV and CDR2 YYDKDF (reference sequence). Trimming took 0 bases from V and 6 from J; bases not matched to a gene: 5. The DNA for the CDR3 is TGTGCCACCAGCAGAGATCTACAGGGGGCCAATGGCTACACCTTC. Its translation: CATSRDLQGANGYTF.

The chain links TRBV6-6 to TRBJ1-6; no clear D gene. Trimming removed 5 bases from V and 9 bases from J, with 17 bases in between. This CDR3 has 15 amino acids. Germline CDR1 and CDR2: MNHNY and SVGAGI (reference sequence). The CDR3 reads CASSTVRRASSPLHF. CDR3 DNA: TGTGCCAGCAGTACCGTGAGGAGGGCTAGTTCACCCCTCCACTTT.

The J gene is TRBJ2-7, the V gene TRBV7-2; 8 bases align to TRBD2. There are 15 residues in the CDR3. The germline CDR1 and CDR2 sequences are SGHTA and FQGNSA. The V gene end was trimmed by 5 bases and the J gene end by 2 bases; junction bases not matched to a gene: 8. The DNA of the CDR3 is TGTGCCAGCAGCCAACAACCGGGACTAGCCTACGAGCAGTACTTC. Translated, it gives CASSQQPGLAYEQYF. The full variable domain, its missing parts supplied by reference TRBV7-2 and TRBJ2-7, is GAGVSQSPSNKVTEKGKDVELRCDPISGHTALYWYRQSLGQGLEFLIYFQGNSAPDKSGLPSDRFSAERTGGSVSTLTIQRTQQEDSAVYLCASSQQPGLAYEQYFGPGTRLTVT.

The V and J genes are TRBV12-1 and TRBJ1-6; TRBD1 reflects the table's D call only, with no check against the DNA. TRBV12-1 corresponds to a pseudogene. This CDR3 has 18 residues. In DNA form, the CDR3 reads TGTGCCAGCAGCTTCCCCGGGACAGGGGTCCAATATAATTCACCCCTCCACTTT. Amino acids: CASSFPGTGVQYNSPLHF.

The chain links TRBV18 to TRBJ2-7, with 13 bases identical to TRBD2. The CDR3 spans 15 residues. Trimming at V came to 4 bases and at J to 5 bases, leaving 5 bases not matched to a gene. Germline CDR1 and CDR2: KGHSH and LQKENI. The CDR3 coding sequence is TGTGCCAGCTCACTAACAGGACTAGCGGGAGACGAGCAGTACTTC. This gives the protein CASSLTGLAGDEQYF.

The chain links TRBV29-1 to TRBJ1-3; D is undetermined. The germline V gene has CDR1 SQVTM and CDR2 ANQGSEA. The CDR3 is made up of 16 amino acids. V shed 5 bases and J shed 4 bases, with 21 bases lying between them. CDR3 DNA: TGCAGCGTTAGCTCTTCCGGGGATTTATCCGGAAACACCATATATTTT. Translated, it gives CSVSSSGDLSGNTIYF.

This CDR3 reads CASSEAGLAGGLNTQYF. DNA of the CDR3: TGCGCCAGCAGTGAAGCCGGACTAGCGGGGGGCCTAAATACGCAGTATTTT. The chain combines TRBV10-1 with TRBJ2-3, with 14 bases aligning to TRBD2. With V trimmed by 3 bases and J by 7 bases, 9 bases remained unmatched. The CDR3 is made up of 17 amino acids. Germline CDR1 and CDR2: WNHNN and SYGVQD (reference sequence).

This chain uses TRBV9 with TRBJ2-7, with 10 bases aligning to TRBD1. The CDR3 contains 13 residues. V shed 9 bases and J 3 bases; nucleotides not matched to a gene: 6. Per germline, CDR1 SGDLS and CDR2 YYNGEE. This chain's CDR3 is CAIRGDRGYEQYF. CDR3 sequence (DNA): TGTGCCATAAGGGGGGACAGGGGCTACGAGCAGTACTTC.

The rearrangement joins TRBV4-1 to TRBJ2-1; D might be TRBD2 (6 bases). Looked up from germline, CDR1 is MGHRA and CDR2 is YSYEKL. Trimming pared 5 bases from V and 0 bases from J, leaving 11 bases between. The CDR3 length is 15 residues. The CDR3 DNA reads TGCGCCAGCAGCTCGGGACTTCGCTCCTACAATGAGCAGTTCTTC. It specifies CASSSGLRSYNEQFF.

The V call is TRBV15, the J call TRBJ2-1, with 9 nucleotides matching TRBD1. J gave up 6 bases and V 8 bases, and 14 bases lay outside the gene matches. From germline, CDR1 is LNHNV and CDR2 YYDKDF (reference sequence). CDR3 length: 16 residues. The CDR3 reads CATREGPGQGFNEQFF. CDR3 DNA sequence: TGTGCCACCCGAGAGGGCCCGGGACAGGGCTTCAATGAGCAGTTCTTC.

This chain uses TRBV5-6 with TRBJ2-5; 8 bases match TRBD1. The CDR3 covers 14 residues. Germline V gene lookup returns CDR1 SGHDT and CDR2 YYEEEE. Germline trimming cut 2 bases from V and 5 bases from J; bases unmatched to any gene: 5. The CDR3 DNA reads as TGTGCCAGCAGCTTTGGACAGGGTGCCGAGACCCAGTACTTC. This sequence encodes CASSFGQGAETQYF.

Only one count was recorded for this clone. This sequence joins TRBV30 and TRBJ1-5, with a tentative D call TRBD1 (5 bases). CDR1 and CDR2 (germline): GTSNPN, SVGIG (reference sequence). This CDR3 has 13 amino acids. Trimming stripped 4 bases from V and 7 bases from J, with 14 bases between. CDR3 coding DNA: TGTGCCTGGAATCATGGGGGAGGACAGCCCCAGCATTTT. Its protein is CAWNHGGGQPQHF.

This chain uses TRBV9 with TRBJ2-5, with 10 bases matching TRBD1. Per germline, CDR1 SGDLS and CDR2 YYNGEE. After removal of 3 bases from V and 5 bases from J, the junction contained 7 bases not matched to a gene. The CDR3 spans 15 residues. CDR3 in amino acids: CASSGDRGRGETQYF. As DNA, the CDR3 is TGTGCCAGCAGCGGAGACAGGGGGCGCGGGGAGACCCAGTACTTC.

V gene TRBV5-1 combines with J gene TRBJ1-1, with 7 positions matching TRBD1. Germline lookup yields CDR1 SGHRS and CDR2 YFSETQ. The CDR3 has 15 amino acids. Trimming cost V 3 bases and J 2 bases; bases outside gene matches: 7. CDR3 protein: CASSWYGDSNTEAFF. The CDR3 DNA reads as TGCGCCAGCAGCTGGTATGGGGACAGCAACACTGAAGCTTTCTTT.

The chain couples TRBV5-4 to TRBJ2-1, with 10 bases fitting TRBD2. The junction had 9 bases not matched to a gene; V was cut back by 3 bases and J by 0 bases. The CDR3 has 18 amino acids. Germline lookup yields CDR1 SGHNT and CDR2 YYREEE (reference sequence). CDR3 in amino acids: CASSSLAGLMSSYNEQFF. The DNA for the CDR3 is TGTGCCAGCAGCTCACTAGCGGGGTTAATGAGCTCCTACAATGAGCAGTTCTTC.